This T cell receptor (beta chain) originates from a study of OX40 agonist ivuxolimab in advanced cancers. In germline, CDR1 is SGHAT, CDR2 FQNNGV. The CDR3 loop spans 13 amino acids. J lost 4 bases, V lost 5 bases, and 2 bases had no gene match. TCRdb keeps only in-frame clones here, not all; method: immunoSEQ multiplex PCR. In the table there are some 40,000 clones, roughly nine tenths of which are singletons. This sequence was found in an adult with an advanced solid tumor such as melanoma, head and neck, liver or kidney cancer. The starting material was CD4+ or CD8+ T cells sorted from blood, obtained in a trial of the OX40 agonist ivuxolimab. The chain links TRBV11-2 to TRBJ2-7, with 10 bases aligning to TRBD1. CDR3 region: CASSQGQGYEQYF. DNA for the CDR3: TGTGCCAGCAGCCAGGGACAGGGGTACGAGCAGTACTTC.